This T cell receptor beta chain originates from a study of T cell responses to AZD1222 COVID-19 vaccine. CDR3 length equals 14 residues. In germline, CDR1 is KGHSH, CDR2 LQKENI. Trimming pared 0 bases from V and 2 bases from J, leaving 7 bases between. General observations from the study: White British people made up most donors, females outnumbered males, and clonal diversity was possibly underestimated. Breadth and depth of Spike-specific TCRs rose after two AZD1222 doses. CD4 TCRs linked to vaccination spanned spike, dominating at 160-218 and 743-854.

This clone showed up just once. Its antigen is currently unknown. Sequencing was performed with immunoSEQ multiplex PCR; in TCRdb, only in-frame clones are kept and a portion is missing. Of 98,000 or so clones in the sample, more than 70% were seen once. The V call is TRBV18, the J call TRBJ2-5; D unclear. The sample consisted of peripheral blood, taken on day 0 of MenACWY control vaccination. The source is an adult in good health. CDR3 DNA: TGTGCCAGCTCACCACCGGGGAATCAAGAGACCCAGTACTTC. It yields the protein CASSPPGNQETQYF.